These 7 T cell receptor beta chains originate from one sample sequenced in a study of cytomegalovirus exposure and HLA in healthy donors. PCR involved 60 Vbeta and 13 Jbeta primers. The data were produced by immunoSEQ multiplex PCR, yet TCRdb's version contains in-frame clones alone and is incomplete. The sample has some 130,000 clones, approximately 80% seen once. Sequencing was carried out using PBMCs. These receptors were taken from a man aged 30 to 39 in good health and CMV-seronegative.

The chain links TRBV7-8 to TRBJ1-3; D is uncertain. Trimming took 5 bases from V and 10 from J, leaving 12 bases between them. Germline V gives CDR1 SGHVS, CDR2 FQNEAQ. The CDR3 loop spans 12 amino acids. The CDR3 reads CASSRSERTIYF. CDR3 in DNA: TGTGCCAGCAGCCGGAGCGAACGGACCATATATTTT.

The rearrangement links TRBV19 to TRBJ2-7; TRBD1 agrees at 11 bases. V lost 4 bases and J lost 4; bases outside the gene matches: 6. Germline-derived CDR1 and CDR2 are LNHDA and SQIVND (reference sequence). The CDR3 is made up of 15 amino acids. The CDR3 coding sequence is TGTGCCAGTAGTAGTTCCGGGACAGGGGGGTACGAGCAGTACTTC. Protein sequence: CASSSSGTGGYEQYF.

This clone has only a few counts. The genes are TRBV25-1 and TRBJ1-4; D gene ambiguous. CDR1 and CDR2 (germline): MGHDK, SYGVNS. Trimming shortened V by 2 bases and J by 4 bases, and 8 bases separated the two germline ends. This CDR3 region has 14 residues. DNA for the CDR3: TGTGCCAGCAGTGAAAGGAGGGTTAATGAAAAACTGTTTTTT. This gives the protein CASSERRVNEKLFF. The full variable domain, completed using reference TRBV25-1 and TRBJ1-4, is EADIYQTPRYLVIGTGKKITLECSQTMGHDKMYWYQQDPGMELHLIHYSYGVNSTEKGDLSSESTVSRIRTEHFPLTLESARPSHTSQYLCASSERRVNEKLFFGSGTQLSVL.

Details on this clone: Other DNA sequences of this sample code for an identical CDR3. V and J are TRBV5-6 and TRBJ1-3, with D uncertain. This CDR3 is 15 amino acids long. Germline V gives CDR1 SGHDT, CDR2 YYEEEE. V lost 0 bases to trimming and J lost 0 bases, with 7 bases between them. CDR3 sequence (DNA): TGTGCCAGCAGCTTGGACAGTTTCTCTGGAAACACCATATATTTT. The encoded protein is CASSLDSFSGNTIYF. Full variable domain (outside the CDR3, taken from reference TRBV5-6 and TRBJ1-3): DAGVTQSPTHLIKTRGQQVTLRCSPKSGHDTVSWYQQALGQGPQFIFQYYEEEERQRGNFPDRFSGHQFPNYSSELNVNALLLGDSALYLCASSLDSFSGNTIYFGEGSWLTVV.

This chain links TRBV6-1 with TRBJ2-3, with TRBD2 matching 9 bases. The V gene's germline CDR1 is MNHNS and CDR2 SASEGT. This CDR3 comprises 15 residues. Trimming at V came to 2 bases and at J to 6 bases, leaving 6 bases not matched to a gene. For the CDR3, the DNA is TGTGCCAGCAGTGAACTAGCGGGGTTCTTTGATACGCAGTATTTT. This translates into CASSELAGFFDTQYF.

The rearrangement uses TRBV30 and TRBJ2-7, with a weak D call TRBD1 (5 bases). The CDR3 consists of 13 residues. V lost 4 bases and J 2 bases, leaving 12 bases between the germline ends. Germline values: CDR1 GTSNPN, CDR2 SVGIG (reference sequence). The CDR3 loop is CAWKGQRPYEQYF. The CDR3 bases are TGTGCCTGGAAGGGGCAGAGACCCTACGAGCAGTACTTC. The full variable domain, completed using reference TRBV30 and TRBJ2-7, is SQTIHQWPATLVQPVGSPLSLECTVEGTSNPNLYWYRQAAGRGLQLLFYSVGIGQISSEVPQNLSASRPQDRQFILSSKKLLLSDSGFYLCAWKGQRPYEQYFGPGTRLTVT.

This chain joins TRBV6-5 and TRBJ2-3, with D tentatively TRBD2 (5 bases). CDR3 length: 13 amino acids. Germline CDR1 MNHEY, CDR2 SVGAGI. Trimming took 6 bases from V and 11 from J, leaving 18 bases between them. The CDR3 is CASSPDVAGGQYF. In nucleotides, the CDR3 is TGTGCCAGCAGCCCCGATGTAGCAGGAGGGCAGTATTTT.